This T cell receptor beta chain stems from a study of T cells in localized non-small cell lung cancer. Sequenced by immunoSEQ multiplex PCR; TCRdb stores in-frame clones only, minus some. The sample lists approximately 83,000 clones; approximately 91% were seen once. The study's findings and limits: Out of the top 100 tumor clones, a median roughly 50 were seen in adjacent lung. Clonality of T cells reached its maximum in uninvolved adjacent lung, surpassing tumor.

Remarks on this clone: Its antigen is as yet unknown.

This TCR was sampled from a woman aged 35 to 75 with stage II squamous cell lung carcinoma. The sequencing here drew on PBMCs, taken before any cancer treatment.

The CDR3 DNA reads as TGCGCCAGCAGCTTGGACCGCAGCAACTATGGCTACACCTTC. Its protein is CASSLDRSNYGYTF. V is TRBV5-1 and J is TRBJ1-2; D not resolved. The CDR3 contains 14 residues. Trimming took off 0 bases at V and 2 bases at J, with 8 bases between the two ends. CDR1 and CDR2 (germline): SGHRS, YFSETQ.